This TCR beta chain was observed in a study of post-analysis software for immune sequencing data. As for the study in general: Clinical courses comprised relapsing-remitting, secondary progressive and progressive-relapsing multiple sclerosis. Findings of the study overall: F measure showed strong co-clustering of same-batch samples. A significant reduction in normalized Chao1 diversity was observed in multiple sclerosis patients versus controls. Relative to controls, patients had 4 or 5 TRBV segments at higher frequency, with TRBV5-6, TRBV5-1 and TRBV20-1 among these.

On this clonotype itself: Its antigen is still unknown.

The length of the CDR3 is 19 residues. The germline V gene has CDR1 SGDLS and CDR2 YYNGEE. V gave up 0 bases and J gave up 5 bases; unmatched junction bases: 14. Every TCR beta cDNA library bore unique molecular identifiers. A population of roughly 0.9 to 11 million T cells gave rise to roughly 500,000 cDNA molecules. A single record per CDR3 protein comes from TCRdb applying MiXCR to the PCR reads. The sample holds roughly 570,000 distinct CDR3 sequences; around 31% are singletons and the top ten take 4.5% to 7.5%. The chain carries TRBV9 and TRBJ2-1; 10 bases map to TRBD2. Input material: blood. This clonotype originated in a girl between 2 and 17 years old with multiple sclerosis. CDR3 nucleotide sequence: TGTGCCAGCAGCGTAGGAGGAGGGGCCAGCGGGGGGGCCAACAATGAGCAGTTCTTC. It encodes CASSVGGGASGGANNEQFF.